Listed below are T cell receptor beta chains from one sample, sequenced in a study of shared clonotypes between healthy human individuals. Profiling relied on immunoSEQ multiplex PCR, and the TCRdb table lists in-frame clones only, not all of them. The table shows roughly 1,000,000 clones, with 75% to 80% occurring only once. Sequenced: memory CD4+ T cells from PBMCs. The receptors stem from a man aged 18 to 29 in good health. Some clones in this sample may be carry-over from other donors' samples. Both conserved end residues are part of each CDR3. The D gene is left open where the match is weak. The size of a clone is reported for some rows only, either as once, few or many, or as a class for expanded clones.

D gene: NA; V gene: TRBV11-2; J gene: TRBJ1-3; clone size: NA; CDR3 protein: CASSLVRTSGNTIYF; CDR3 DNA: TGTGCCAGCAGCTTAGTACGGACATCTGGAAACACCATATATTTT
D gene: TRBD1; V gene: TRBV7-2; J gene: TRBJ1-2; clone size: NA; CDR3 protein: CASSPRTGTEGGYTF; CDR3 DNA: TGTGCCAGCAGCCCCCGGACAGGGACAGAGGGTGGCTACACCTTC
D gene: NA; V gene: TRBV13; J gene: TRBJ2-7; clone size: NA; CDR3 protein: CASSFYRAYEQYF; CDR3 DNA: TGTGCCAGCAGCTTCTACAGGGCCTACGAGCAGTACTTC
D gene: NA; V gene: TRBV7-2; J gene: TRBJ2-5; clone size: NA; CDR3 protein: CASSPGPAGQETQYF; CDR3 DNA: TGTGCCAGCAGCCCGGGCCCAGCGGGTCAAGAGACCCAGTACTTC
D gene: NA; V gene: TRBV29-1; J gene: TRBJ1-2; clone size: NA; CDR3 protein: CSVDLRVSNYGYTF; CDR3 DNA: TGCAGCGTTGATTTGCGGGTATCCAACTATGGCTACACCTTC
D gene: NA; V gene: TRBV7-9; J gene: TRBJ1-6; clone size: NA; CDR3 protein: CASGEMGSPLHF; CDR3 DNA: TGTGCCAGCGGGGAAATGGGGTCACCCCTCCACTTT
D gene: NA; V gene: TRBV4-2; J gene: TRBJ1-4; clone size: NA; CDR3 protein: CASSQGGSDEKLFF; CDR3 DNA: TGTGCCAGCAGCCAAGGGGGCTCTGATGAAAAACTGTTTTTT
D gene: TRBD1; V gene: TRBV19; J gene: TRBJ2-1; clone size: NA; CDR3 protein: CASSATGRYNEQFF; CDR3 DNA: TGTGCCAGTAGTGCGACAGGGCGCTACAATGAGCAGTTCTTC
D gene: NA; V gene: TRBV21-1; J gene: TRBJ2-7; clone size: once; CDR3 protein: CASRDSPLETYEQYF; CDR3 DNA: TGTGCCAGCAGGGACTCGCCGCTGGAGACCTACGAGCAGTACTTC
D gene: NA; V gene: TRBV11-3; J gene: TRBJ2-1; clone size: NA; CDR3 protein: CASSLAGSLEQFF; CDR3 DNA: TGTGCCAGCAGCTTAGCGGGTTCGCTCGAGCAGTTCTTC
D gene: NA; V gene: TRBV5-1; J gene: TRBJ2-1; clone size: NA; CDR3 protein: CASSLGPEQFF; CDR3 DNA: TGCGCCAGCAGCTTGGGTCCCGAGCAGTTCTTC
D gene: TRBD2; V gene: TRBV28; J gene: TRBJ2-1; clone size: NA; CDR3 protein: CASSSPGLAGYNEQFF; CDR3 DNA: TGTGCCAGCAGTTCGCCGGGACTAGCGGGATACAATGAGCAGTTCTTC
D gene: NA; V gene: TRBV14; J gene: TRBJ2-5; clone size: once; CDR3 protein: CASSRRGAGETQYF; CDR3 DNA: TGTGCCAGCAGCCGCCGGGGCGCAGGAGAGACCCAGTACTTC